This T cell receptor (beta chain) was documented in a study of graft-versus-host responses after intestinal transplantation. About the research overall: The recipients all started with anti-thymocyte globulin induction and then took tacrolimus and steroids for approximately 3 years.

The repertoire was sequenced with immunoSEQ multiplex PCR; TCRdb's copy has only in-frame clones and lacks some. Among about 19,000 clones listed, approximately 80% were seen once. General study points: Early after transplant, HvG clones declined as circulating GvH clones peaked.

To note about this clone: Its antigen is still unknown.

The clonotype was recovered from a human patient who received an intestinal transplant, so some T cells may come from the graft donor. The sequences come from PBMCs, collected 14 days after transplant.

The CDR3 DNA is TGCGCCAGCAGCTTCCGGGACCCCGACGGGGAGACCCAGTACTTC. This sequence encodes CASSFRDPDGETQYF. The J gene is TRBJ2-5, the V gene TRBV5-1, with D tentatively TRBD1 or TRBD2 (5 bases each). CDR1 and CDR2 from the germline V gene are SGHRS and YFSETQ. V dropped 2 bases and J dropped 5 bases, with 16 bases sitting between them. The CDR3 extends over 15 amino acids.